This T cell receptor beta chain was found in a study of T cells in Graves' hyperthyroidism and ophthalmopathy. V was pared by 0 bases and J by 1 base, with 13 bases between. The CDR3 runs 16 residues. CDR1 and CDR2 (germline): DFQATT, SNEGSKA (reference sequence). This clonotype was recorded many times. Amplification of TCR beta CDR3 regions was performed using RNA transcripts as template. First-round RT-PCR of the TCR CDR3 relied on the HTBI primer set. A single record per CDR3 protein comes from TCRdb applying MiXCR to the multiplex PCR reads. This sample has roughly 500,000 distinct CDR3 sequences, with 24% found just once.

Sequencing was done on a sample of blood. The clonotype was recovered from a woman in her 30s with Graves' ophthalmopathy. V usage is TRBV20-1 and J usage is TRBJ1-5, with a possible D match to TRBD1 (5 bases). CDR3 protein: CSARELRGLSNQPQHF. The CDR3 nucleotides read TGCAGTGCTAGAGAATTGAGGGGACTGAGCAATCAGCCCCAGCATTTT.